This T cell receptor beta chain was profiled in a study of vaccination and CD4 T cells after COVID-19. Study overall: Samples after vaccination came a median about 72 days past dose two, ranging 14 to 241.

V lost 5 bases and J 7 bases, leaving 17 bases between the germline ends. In germline, CDR1 is LNHDA, CDR2 SQIVND (reference sequence). The CDR3 covers 14 residues. Stated treatment: roughly 10-day PBMC culture with coronavirus spike peptide pools or control peptides (ViraFEST assay). CD4+ T cells of the unexposed donor were collected before the COVID-19 pandemic (2011-2018). The study sequenced cultured CD4+ T cell DNA using the Oncomine TCR Beta short-read assay. Genomic DNA was isolated from cultured CD4+ T cells. TCRdb fed the PCR reads into MiXCR, producing one record per CDR3 protein. The data show approximately 7,000 distinct CDR3 sequences, 46% seen once. Note on this clonotype: Its antigen is not identified.

The rearrangement uses TRBV19 and TRBJ1-2; D perhaps matches TRBD1 (5 bases). Sequencing was done on a sample of CD4+ T cells from blood, cultured in vitro. The clonotype was recovered from a human donor in good health. The CDR3 coding sequence is TGTGCCAGTAGTGCAGATCGGGGCGGCAGTGGCTACACCTTC. Encoded protein: CASSADRGGSGYTF.